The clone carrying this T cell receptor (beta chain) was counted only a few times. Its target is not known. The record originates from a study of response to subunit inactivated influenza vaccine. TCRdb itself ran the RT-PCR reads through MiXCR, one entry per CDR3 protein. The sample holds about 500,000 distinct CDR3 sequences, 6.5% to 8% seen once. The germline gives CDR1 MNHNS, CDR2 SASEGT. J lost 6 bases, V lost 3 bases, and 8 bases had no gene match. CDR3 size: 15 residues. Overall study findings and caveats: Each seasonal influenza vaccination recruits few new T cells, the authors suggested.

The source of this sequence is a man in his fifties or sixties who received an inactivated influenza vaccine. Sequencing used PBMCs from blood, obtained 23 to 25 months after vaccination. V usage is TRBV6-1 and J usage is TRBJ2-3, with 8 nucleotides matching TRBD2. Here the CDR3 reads CASSDPGGALDTQYF. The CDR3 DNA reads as TGTGCCAGCAGTGACCCCGGGGGGGCCCTTGATACGCAGTATTTT.